Listed here are 22 T cell receptor beta chains from one sample, sequenced in a study of blood T cell repertoires in COVID-19. Clones were read by immunoSEQ multiplex PCR, and TCRdb kept only the in-frame ones, dropping some. The data contain about 220,000 clones, 70% to 85% of them seen just once; the ten biggest clones take up roughly 3.5%. Sequencing was carried out using PBMCs or T cells enriched from blood (not recorded which). The origin of the receptors is a woman between 55 and 75 years old who had recovered from COVID-19.

The chain uses TRBV3-1 (or the pseudogene TRBV3-2) and TRBJ2-1, with a tentative D call TRBD2 (6 bases). V was shortened by 3 bases and J by 0 bases, with 12 bases between the two germline ends. The CDR3 runs 16 residues. CDR1 LGHDT and CDR2 YNNKEL come from the germline V gene (reference sequence). The CDR3 DNA reads TGTGCCAGCAGCCATCTAGCGCGGAGCTCCTACAATGAGCAGTTCTTC. Residues: CASSHLARSSYNEQFF.

The chain employs TRBV12-5 and TRBJ1-1; a weak D match, TRBD1 (5 bases). The CDR3 is 13 amino acids. The V and J ends lost 7 bases and 0 bases respectively, with 9 bases between them. Germline V lookup: CDR1 LGHNT, CDR2 FRNRAP. In DNA form, the CDR3 reads TGTGCTAGTGCTCGGGGGATGAACACTGAAGCTTTCTTT. Translation: CASARGMNTEAFF.

The V call is TRBV6-5, the J call TRBJ2-1; 8 nucleotides match TRBD2. V shed 8 bases and J 5 bases; nucleotides not matched to a gene: 8. Germline assignment: CDR1 MNHEY and CDR2 SVGAGI. The CDR3 has 14 residues. Written as DNA, the CDR3 is TGTGCCAGCGAAGTAGCGGGGTTCAACAATGAGCAGTTCTTC. Residues: CASEVAGFNNEQFF.

This clone was found a few times. The rearrangement uses TRBV5-4 and TRBJ2-7; 7 bases match TRBD1. Germline V lookup: CDR1 SGHNT, CDR2 YYREEE (reference sequence). There are 14 residues in the CDR3. With 2 bases clipped from V and 3 bases from J, the junction kept 5 bases outside the gene matches. CDR3 sequence: CASSLNRGDYEQYF. DNA for the CDR3: TGTGCCAGCAGCTTAAACAGGGGCGACTACGAGCAGTACTTC.

The chain couples TRBV7-9 to TRBJ1-4; a possible D gene is TRBD1 (5 bases). The CDR3 sequence is 15 residues long. Germline lookup yields CDR1 SEHNR and CDR2 FQNEAQ (reference sequence). Trimming removed 6 bases at V and 5 bases at J, with 16 bases between. The chain's CDR3 is CASSPLDSVNEKLFF. CDR3 nucleotides: TGTGCCAGCAGTCCGCTAGACAGCGTAAATGAAAAACTGTTTTTT.

This clone was detected only once. This chain connects TRBV18 to TRBJ1-5; D unresolved. The CDR3 is made up of 14 amino acids. V lost 6 bases to trimming and J lost 3 bases, with 12 bases between them. The V gene's germline CDR1 is KGHSH and CDR2 LQKENI. CDR3 DNA: TGTGCCAGCTCCATCGGGATCCTCAATCAGCCCCAGCATTTT. Its protein is CASSIGILNQPQHF.

V is TRBV7-2 and J is TRBJ2-7; perhaps TRBD2 as D (6 bases). V dropped 0 bases and J dropped 3 bases, with 9 bases sitting between them. The CDR3 spans 14 residues. The germline V gene has CDR1 SGHTA and CDR2 FQGNSA. In DNA form, the CDR3 reads TGTGCCAGCAGCTTAGCGTCGGGGGTCTACGAGCAGTACTTC. Translating gives CASSLASGVYEQYF.

The chain links TRBV7-2 to TRBJ2-5; D not certain. CDR1 SGHTA and CDR2 FQGNSA come from the germline V gene. Trimming left V 5 bases short and J 5 bases short, with 9 bases between. The CDR3 has 12 residues. CDR3 in amino acids: CASSPQLETQYF. CDR3 nucleotides: TGTGCCAGCAGCCCCCAATTGGAGACCCAGTACTTC.

V usage is TRBV6-4 and J usage is TRBJ2-7, with D possibly TRBD2 on 5 matching bases. Trimming removed 4 bases at V and 3 bases at J, with 19 bases between. This CDR3 contains 16 residues. The V gene's germline CDR1 is MRHNA and CDR2 SNTAGT. CDR3 bases: TGTGCCAGCAGTGGACCCTCGGGGTCGGCGGTCTACGAGCAGTACTTC. Translating it yields CASSGPSGSAVYEQYF.

The V call is TRBV20-1, the J call TRBJ1-1; D ambiguous. This CDR3 is 9 amino acids long. Germline V CDR1 and CDR2: DFQATT, SNEGSKA (reference sequence). V lost 6 bases, J lost 10 bases, and 9 bases lay in between. Here the CDR3 DNA reads TGCAGTGCCGCGACGGGAGCTTTCTTT. As protein: CSAATGAFF.

The rearrangement links TRBV6-5 to TRBJ1-1, with D possibly being TRBD1 (5 bases). The CDR3 runs to 15 residues. CDR1 MNHEY and CDR2 SVGAGI come from the germline V gene. V lost 5 bases and J lost 4, with 17 bases in between. CDR3 amino acids: CASSRGFGYGTEAFF. The CDR3 DNA is TGTGCCAGCAGTAGGGGATTTGGGTATGGCACTGAAGCTTTCTTT.

J is TRBJ2-5 and V is TRBV5-6, with D possibly TRBD2 on 5 matching bases. The CDR3 is made up of 15 amino acids. The germline V and J ends were trimmed by 2 bases and 0 bases, with 11 bases remaining between them. Germline lookup yields CDR1 SGHDT and CDR2 YYEEEE. The CDR3 nucleotides are TGTGCCAGCAGCTTTTACGGGGTGGACCAAGAGACCCAGTACTTC. Its translation: CASSFYGVDQETQYF.

The chain uses TRBV7-2 and TRBJ1-5; D not certain. This CDR3 region has 14 residues. Trimming took 1 base from V and 3 from J, leaving 7 bases between them. CDR1 and CDR2 from the germline V gene are SGHTA and FQGNSA. This chain's CDR3 is CASSLERSNQPQHF. Here the CDR3 DNA reads TGTGCCAGCAGCTTAGAGCGGTCCAATCAGCCCCAGCATTTT.

V is TRBV10-3 and J is TRBJ2-7; 10 nucleotides align to TRBD1. The CDR3 totals 13 residues. Germline lookup yields CDR1 ENHRY and CDR2 SYGVKD. V was clipped by 9 bases and J by 5 bases; unmatched bases: 7. The CDR3 is CAIWVGQGNEQYF. CDR3 DNA: TGTGCCATTTGGGTGGGACAGGGGAACGAGCAGTACTTC.

The V and J genes are TRBV7-6 and TRBJ2-1; 7 nucleotides agree with TRBD2. Germline V gene data show CDR1 as SGHVS and CDR2 as FNYEAQ. CDR3 size: 15 residues. With V trimmed by 5 bases and J by 10 bases, 14 bases remained unmatched. The CDR3, as DNA: TGTGCCAGCAGCCCATGGGCCAGCGGGATTGACGAGCAGTTCTTC. This codes for CASSPWASGIDEQFF.

V and J are TRBV21-1 and TRBJ2-5; the table's D call of TRBD1 was not tested on the DNA. TRBV21-1 is a pseudogene. CDR3 length: 16 amino acids. CDR3 coding DNA: TGTGCCAGCAGCAAAGATACAGGGGATGACCAAGAGACCCAGTACTTC. Translated, it gives CASSKDTGDDQETQYF.

This chain connects TRBV27 to TRBJ1-2, with 8 bases matching TRBD1. V dropped 7 bases and J dropped 6; count of bases not matched to a gene: 7. This CDR3 comprises 13 residues. Germline lookup yields CDR1 MNHEY and CDR2 SMNVEV (reference sequence). Here the CDR3 DNA reads TGTGCCAGCAAGTTCTCAGGGGGCAATGGCTACACCTTC. It encodes CASKFSGGNGYTF.

The table lists this clone with a count of one. V is TRBV3-1 (or the pseudogene TRBV3-2) and J is TRBJ2-5; 7 bases fit TRBD2. V trimming: 4 bases; J trimming: 6 bases; junction bases outside the gene matches: 17. The CDR3 spans 17 residues. Germline CDR1 is LGHDT and CDR2 is YNNKEL (reference sequence). The CDR3 DNA follows: TGTGCCAGCAGCCTTTTCGGAGGCGGGGGAGAGGAGAAGACCCAGTACTTC. Translated: CASSLFGGGGEEKTQYF.

The J gene is TRBJ2-1, the V gene TRBV10-2, with 11 bases identical to TRBD2. The germline CDR1 and CDR2 sequences are WSHSY and SAAADI. With V trimmed by 4 bases and J by 6 bases, 2 bases remained unmatched. This CDR3 has 14 residues. The CDR3: CASSGLAGGNEQFF. The CDR3 DNA reads as TGCGCCAGCAGTGGTCTAGCGGGAGGCAATGAGCAGTTCTTC.

V and J are TRBV2 and TRBJ2-1; TRBD1 matches at 11 bases. V was pared by 3 bases and J by 8 bases, with 6 bases of the junction left unmatched. Germline CDR1 SNHLY, CDR2 FYNNEI. The CDR3 totals 15 residues. CDR3 coding DNA: TGTGCCAGCAGTGATTGGGACAGGGGGGCTCATGAGCAGTTCTTC. Its translation is CASSDWDRGAHEQFF. The full variable domain, in which reference TRBV2 and TRBJ2-1 provide the parts outside the CDR3, is EPEVTQTPSHQVTQMGQEVILRCVPISNHLYFYWYRQILGQKVEFLVSFYNNEISEKSEIFDDQFSVERPDGSNFTLKIRSTKLEDSAMYFCASSDWDRGAHEQFFGPGTRLTVL.

Concerning this clone itself: A junction end diverges from the germline sequence, so it may reflect a read error. This chain connects TRBV7-2 to TRBJ1-1; the match to TRBD1 covers 7 bases. This CDR3 contains 13 residues. Germline V gene lookup returns CDR1 SGHTA and CDR2 FQGNSA. CDR3 sequence (DNA): TGTGCCAGCAGCTCCCCGGGACAGAGGGGACCTAACTTT. Its translation: CASSSPGQRGPNF.

The CDR3 region is CASSREFNYGYTF. DNA for the CDR3: TGTGCCAGTAGTAGGGAGTTTAACTATGGCTACACCTTC. This chain uses TRBV19 with TRBJ1-2; D gene ambiguous. Between the trimmed V and J ends, which lost 4 bases and 1 base, there was a span of 7 bases. Germline CDR1 LNHDA, CDR2 SQIVND (reference sequence). This CDR3 region has 13 residues.